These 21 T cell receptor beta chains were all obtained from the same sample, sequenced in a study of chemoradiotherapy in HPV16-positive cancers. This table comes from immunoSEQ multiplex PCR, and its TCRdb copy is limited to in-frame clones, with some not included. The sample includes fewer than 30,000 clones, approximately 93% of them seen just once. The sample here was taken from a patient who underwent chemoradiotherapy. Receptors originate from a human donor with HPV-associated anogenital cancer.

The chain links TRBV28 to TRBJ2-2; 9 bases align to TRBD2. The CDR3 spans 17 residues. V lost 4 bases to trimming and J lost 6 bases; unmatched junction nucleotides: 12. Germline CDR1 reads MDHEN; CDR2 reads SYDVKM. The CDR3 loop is CASSSLWGGGAPGELFF. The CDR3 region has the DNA TGTGCCAGCAGTTCCCTGTGGGGCGGGGGGGCCCCCGGGGAGCTGTTTTTT.

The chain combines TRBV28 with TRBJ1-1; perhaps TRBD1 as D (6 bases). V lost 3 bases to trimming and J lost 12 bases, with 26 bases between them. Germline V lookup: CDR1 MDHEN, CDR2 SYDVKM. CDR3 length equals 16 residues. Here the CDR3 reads CASSFIRRGATPGTFF. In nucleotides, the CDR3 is TGTGCCAGCAGTTTTATAAGGAGGGGGGCGACCCCTGGAACTTTCTTT.

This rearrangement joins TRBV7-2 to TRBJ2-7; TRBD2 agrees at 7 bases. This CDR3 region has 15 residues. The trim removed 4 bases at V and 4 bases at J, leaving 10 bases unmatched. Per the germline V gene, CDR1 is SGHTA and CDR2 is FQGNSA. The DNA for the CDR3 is TGTGCCAGCAGCTCCCGTGGTAGCGGGCCATACGAGCAGTACTTC. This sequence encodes CASSSRGSGPYEQYF.

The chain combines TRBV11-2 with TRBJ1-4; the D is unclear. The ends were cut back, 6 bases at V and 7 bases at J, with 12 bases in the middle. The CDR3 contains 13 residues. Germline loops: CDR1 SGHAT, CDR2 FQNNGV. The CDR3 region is CASSKRAGEKLFF. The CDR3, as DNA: TGTGCCAGCAGTAAACGAGCCGGTGAAAAACTGTTTTTT.

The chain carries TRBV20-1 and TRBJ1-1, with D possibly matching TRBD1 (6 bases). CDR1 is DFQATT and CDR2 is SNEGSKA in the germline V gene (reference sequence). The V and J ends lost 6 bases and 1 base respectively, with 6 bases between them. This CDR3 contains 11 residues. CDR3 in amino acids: CSATGNTEAFF. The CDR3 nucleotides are TGCAGTGCGACAGGGAACACTGAAGCTTTCTTT.

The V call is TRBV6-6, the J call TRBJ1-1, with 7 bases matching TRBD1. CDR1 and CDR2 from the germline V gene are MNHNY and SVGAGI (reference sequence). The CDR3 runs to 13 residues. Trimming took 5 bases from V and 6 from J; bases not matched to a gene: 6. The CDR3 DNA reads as TGTGCCAGCAGTGACCGGGACAGATCTGAAGCTTTCTTT. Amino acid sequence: CASSDRDRSEAFF.

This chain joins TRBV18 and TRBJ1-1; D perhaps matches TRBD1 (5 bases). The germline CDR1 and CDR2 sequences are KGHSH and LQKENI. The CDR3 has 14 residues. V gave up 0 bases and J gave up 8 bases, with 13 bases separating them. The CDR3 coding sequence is TGTGCCAGCTCACCACCGGGAGGGAAGGGGGAAGCTTTCTTT. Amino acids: CASSPPGGKGEAFF.

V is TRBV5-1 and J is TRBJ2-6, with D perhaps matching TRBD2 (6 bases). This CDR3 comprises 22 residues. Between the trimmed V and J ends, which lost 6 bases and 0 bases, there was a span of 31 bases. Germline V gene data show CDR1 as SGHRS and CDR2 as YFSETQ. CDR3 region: CASKPIDAGYVGAFSGANVLTF. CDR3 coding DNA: TGCGCCAGCAAACCCATTGACGCGGGATATGTAGGGGCTTTCTCTGGGGCCAACGTCCTGACTTTC.

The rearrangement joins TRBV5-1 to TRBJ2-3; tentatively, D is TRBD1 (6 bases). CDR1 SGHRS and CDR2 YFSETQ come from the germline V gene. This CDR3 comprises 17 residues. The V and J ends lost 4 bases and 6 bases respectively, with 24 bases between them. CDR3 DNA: TGCGCCAGCAGCCGGTCCACAGGGCCCCTAGATGCGGATACGCAGTATTTT. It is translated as CASSRSTGPLDADTQYF.

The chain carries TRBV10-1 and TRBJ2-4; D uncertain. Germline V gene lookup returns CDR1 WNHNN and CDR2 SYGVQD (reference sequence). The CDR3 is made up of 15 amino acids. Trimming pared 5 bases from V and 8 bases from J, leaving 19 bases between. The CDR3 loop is CASSPLGQPRDIQYF. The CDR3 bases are TGCGCCAGCAGTCCACTTGGGCAGCCCCGGGACATTCAGTACTTC.

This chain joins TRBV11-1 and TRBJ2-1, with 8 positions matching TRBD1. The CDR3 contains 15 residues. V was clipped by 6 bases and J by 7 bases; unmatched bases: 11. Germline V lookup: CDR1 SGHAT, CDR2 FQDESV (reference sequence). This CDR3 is CASRVTGGVDNEQFF. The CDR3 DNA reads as TGTGCCAGCAGAGTTACAGGGGGTGTGGATAATGAGCAGTTCTTC.

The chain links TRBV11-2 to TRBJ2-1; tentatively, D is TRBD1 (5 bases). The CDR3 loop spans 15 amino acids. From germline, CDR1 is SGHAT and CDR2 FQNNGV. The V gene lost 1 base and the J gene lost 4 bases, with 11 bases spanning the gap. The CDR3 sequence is CASSLGGALYNEQFF. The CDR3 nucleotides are TGTGCCAGCAGCTTAGGTGGGGCGCTTTACAATGAGCAGTTCTTC.

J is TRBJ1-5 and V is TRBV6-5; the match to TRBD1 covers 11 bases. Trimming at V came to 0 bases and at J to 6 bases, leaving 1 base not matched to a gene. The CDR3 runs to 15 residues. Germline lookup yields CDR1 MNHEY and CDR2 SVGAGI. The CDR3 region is CASSYSGTGGQPQHF. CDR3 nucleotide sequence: TGTGCCAGCAGTTACTCCGGGACAGGGGGTCAGCCCCAGCATTTT.

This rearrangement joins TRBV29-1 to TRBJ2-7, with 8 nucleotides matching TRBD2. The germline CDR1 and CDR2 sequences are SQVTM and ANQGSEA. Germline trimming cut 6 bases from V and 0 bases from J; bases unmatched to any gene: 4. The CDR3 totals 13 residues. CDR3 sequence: CSVGSGDSYEQYF. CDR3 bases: TGCAGCGTGGGTAGCGGGGACTCCTACGAGCAGTACTTC.

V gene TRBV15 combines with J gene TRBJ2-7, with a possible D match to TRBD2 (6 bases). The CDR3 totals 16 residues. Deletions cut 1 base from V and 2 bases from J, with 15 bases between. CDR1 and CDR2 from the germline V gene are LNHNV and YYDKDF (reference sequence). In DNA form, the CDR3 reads TGTGCCACCAGCAGAGGAGGAGGGATCGGGACCTACGAGCAGTACTTC. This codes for CATSRGGGIGTYEQYF.

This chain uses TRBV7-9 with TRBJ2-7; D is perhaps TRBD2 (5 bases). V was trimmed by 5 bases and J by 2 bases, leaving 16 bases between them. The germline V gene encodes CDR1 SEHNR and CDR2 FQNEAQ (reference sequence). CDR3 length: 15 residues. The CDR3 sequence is CASSLTSGVAYEQYF. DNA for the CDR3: TGTGCCAGCAGCCTGACAAGCGGTGTCGCCTACGAGCAGTACTTC.

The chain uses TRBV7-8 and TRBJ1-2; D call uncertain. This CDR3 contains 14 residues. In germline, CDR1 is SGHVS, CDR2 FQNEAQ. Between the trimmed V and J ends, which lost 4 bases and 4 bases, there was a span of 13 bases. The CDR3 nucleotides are TGTGCCAGCAGCTACCGGACTGACCTCTATGGCTACACCTTC. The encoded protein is CASSYRTDLYGYTF.

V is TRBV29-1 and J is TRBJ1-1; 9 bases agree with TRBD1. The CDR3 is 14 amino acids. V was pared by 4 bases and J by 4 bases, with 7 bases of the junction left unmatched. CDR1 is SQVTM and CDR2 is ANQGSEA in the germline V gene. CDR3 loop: CSVGSQGAVTEAFF. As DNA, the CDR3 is TGCAGCGTTGGATCACAGGGGGCCGTCACTGAAGCTTTCTTT.

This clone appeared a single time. The CDR3 sequence: CASIPPGGNEQFF. The CDR3 nucleotides are TGTGCCAGCATCCCGCCAGGTGGCAATGAGCAGTTCTTC. This sequence joins TRBV5-4 and TRBJ2-1; D is unclear. Germline CDR1 and CDR2: SGHNT and YYREEE (reference sequence). Between the trimmed V and J ends, which lost 6 bases and 6 bases, there was a span of 13 bases. This CDR3 is built from 13 residues.

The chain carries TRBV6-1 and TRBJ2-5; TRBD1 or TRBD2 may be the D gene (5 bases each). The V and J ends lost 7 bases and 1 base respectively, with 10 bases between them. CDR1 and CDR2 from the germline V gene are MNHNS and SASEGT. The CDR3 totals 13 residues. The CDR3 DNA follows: TGTGCCAGCAATTTGGGGACCCAAGAGACCCAGTACTTC. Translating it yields CASNLGTQETQYF.

The CDR3 region has the DNA TGCGCCAGCAGAGCCGGGACAGGGGGCACTGAAGCTTTCTTT. It specifies CASRAGTGGTEAFF. V usage is TRBV5-1 and J usage is TRBJ1-1, with TRBD1 identical over 11 bases. This CDR3 comprises 14 residues. Germline V gene lookup returns CDR1 SGHRS and CDR2 YFSETQ. The ends lost 5 bases at V and 4 bases at J; junction bases unmatched: 4.